This T cell receptor beta chain was captured by sequencing in a study of glioma-infiltrating T cells. On the study more broadly: Glioma patients had dexamethasone for six or fewer days before surgery.

Using RNA template, CDR3s of TCR alpha and beta were amplified with iRepertoire arm-PCR. Input was roughly 85-450 ng of tissue mRNA or PBMC total RNA. TCRdb itself ran the multiplex PCR reads through MiXCR, one entry per CDR3 protein. The table includes around 350,000 distinct CDR3 sequences, about 40% detected once. This CDR3 comprises 15 residues. Germline V gene lookup returns CDR1 DFQATT and CDR2 SNEGSKA (reference sequence). The V and J ends lost 6 bases and 5 bases, in that order; junction bases with no gene match: 15. This clonotype appeared a few times. The antigen is undetermined. Study findings and constraints: Gliomas, especially low-grade, showed above-expected tissue-blood divergence; non-neoplastic patients showed below. A blood CDR3 motif signature was depleted in highly divergent patients.

The sample comprised glioma tissue, nonneoplastic brain tissue, or PBMCs (not recorded which). The rearrangement links TRBV20-1 to TRBJ2-7, with 8 bases aligning to TRBD1. The receptor comes from a human donor with low-grade glioma or glioblastoma, undergoing nonglioma brain surgery, or in good health (not recorded which). The CDR3 DNA is TGCAGTGCCACTTTGTTTTCAGGGGGCGAGGACGAGCAGTACTTC. Encoded protein: CSATLFSGGEDEQYF.